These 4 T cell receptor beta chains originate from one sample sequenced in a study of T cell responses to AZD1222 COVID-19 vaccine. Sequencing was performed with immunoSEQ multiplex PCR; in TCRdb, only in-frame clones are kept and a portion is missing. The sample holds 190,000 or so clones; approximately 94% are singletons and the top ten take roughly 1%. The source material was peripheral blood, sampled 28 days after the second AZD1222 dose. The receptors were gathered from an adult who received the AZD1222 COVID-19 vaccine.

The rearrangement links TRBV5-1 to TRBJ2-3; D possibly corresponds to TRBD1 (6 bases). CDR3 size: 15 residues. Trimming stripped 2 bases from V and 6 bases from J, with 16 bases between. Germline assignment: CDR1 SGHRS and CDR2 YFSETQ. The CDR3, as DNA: TGCGCCAGCAGCTTTACAGGGACCGGAGCGGATACGCAGTATTTT. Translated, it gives CASSFTGTGADTQYF.

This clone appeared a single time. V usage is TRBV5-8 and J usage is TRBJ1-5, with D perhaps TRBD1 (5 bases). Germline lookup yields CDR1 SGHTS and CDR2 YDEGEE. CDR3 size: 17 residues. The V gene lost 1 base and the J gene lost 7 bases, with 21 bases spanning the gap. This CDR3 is CASSLWGRQQVGQPQHF. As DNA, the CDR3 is TGTGCCAGCAGCTTGTGGGGACGGCAACAGGTAGGGCAGCCCCAGCATTTT. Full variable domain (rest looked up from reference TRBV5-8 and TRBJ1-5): EAGVTQSPTHLIKTRGQQATLRCSPISGHTSVYWYQQALGLGLQFLLWYDEGEERNRGNFPPRFSGRQFPNYSSELNVNALELEDSALYLCASSLWGRQQVGQPQHFGDGTRLSIL.

CDR3 bases: TGTGCCAGCAGGGGGACAGGATGGTATGGCTACACCTTC. Encoded protein: CASRGTGWYGYTF. The V and J genes are TRBV12-3 or TRBV12-4 and TRBJ1-2; 8 bases are shared with TRBD1. The CDR3 spans 13 residues. V shed 6 bases, J shed 5 bases, and the junction held 5 bases outside the gene matches.

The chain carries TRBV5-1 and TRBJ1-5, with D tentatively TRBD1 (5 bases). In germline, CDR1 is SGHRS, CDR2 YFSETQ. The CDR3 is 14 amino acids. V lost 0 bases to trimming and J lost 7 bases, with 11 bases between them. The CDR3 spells CASSLDGASQPQHF. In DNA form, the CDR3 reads TGCGCCAGCAGCTTGGACGGGGCAAGCCAGCCCCAGCATTTT.